This T cell receptor beta chain appears in the sequencing data of a study of beta chain features in type 1 diabetes. Study outcomes and limitations: Reduced insertions and increased deletions marked VDJ junctions in type 1 diabetes patients.

As to this clone: Antigen: not known.

As every portion of the isolated RNA was reverse transcribed, the sequencing read expressed TCRB transcripts. Some clones are missing from TCRdb's copy, which holds only in-frame ones; the method was immunoSEQ multiplex PCR. Among hundreds of thousands of clones listed, roughly 12% were seen once. Trimming at V came to 5 bases and at J to 8 bases, leaving 6 bases not matched to a gene. CDR3 size: 13 residues. Germline CDR1 and CDR2: SGHRS and YFSETQ. This receptor was obtained from a man between 18 and 29 years old in good health. Sequencing was done on a sample of naive CD4+ T cells from blood. The chain has TRBV5-1 and TRBJ2-1, with TRBD1 matching 8 bases. CDR3 DNA: TGCGCCAGCAGAGACGACAGGGGCTATGAGCAGTTCTTC. Its protein product is CASRDDRGYEQFF.